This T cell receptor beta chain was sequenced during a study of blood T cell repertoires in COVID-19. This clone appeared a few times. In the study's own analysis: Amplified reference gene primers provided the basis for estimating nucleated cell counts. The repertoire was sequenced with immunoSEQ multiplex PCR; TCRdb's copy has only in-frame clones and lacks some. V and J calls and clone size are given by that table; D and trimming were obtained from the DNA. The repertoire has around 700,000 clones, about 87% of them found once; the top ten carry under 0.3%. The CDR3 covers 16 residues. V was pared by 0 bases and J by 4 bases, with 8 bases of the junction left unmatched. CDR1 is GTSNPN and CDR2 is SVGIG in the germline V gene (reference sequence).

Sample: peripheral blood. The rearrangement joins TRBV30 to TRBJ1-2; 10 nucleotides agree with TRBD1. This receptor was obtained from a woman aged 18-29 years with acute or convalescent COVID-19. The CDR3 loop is CAWSVLRTGGIYGYTF. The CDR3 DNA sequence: TGTGCCTGGAGTGTACTTAGGACAGGGGGGATCTATGGCTACACCTTC.